The clone carrying this T cell receptor (beta chain) was detected a few times. Its antigen is still unknown. These data originate in a study of T-cell memory formation after mild COVID-19. Overall study context: The two donors had largely donor-specific TCR clusters.

Trimming took 0 bases from V and 2 from J, leaving 8 bases between them. Germline-derived CDR1 and CDR2 are LGHNA and YSLEER. The CDR3 totals 15 residues. Findings and caveats of the study: Day 15 to 85 contracting clones showed balanced CD4/CD8; day 15 to 37 expanders favored CD4+. Pre-infection memory showed some responding clones, and this suggested that cross-reactive memory joined.

One entry per CDR3 protein results from TCRdb running MiXCR on the 5' RACE reads. The sample carries roughly 550,000 distinct CDR3 sequences, 20% recorded once. The rearrangement links TRBV4-3 to TRBJ2-1; D remains unclear. The sequencing sample was made of PBMCs or a T cell subset sorted from them (not recorded which). This TCR was sampled from an adult woman who had mild COVID-19 (a few samples of this study predate the infection). Cell type and time point are not known. The CDR3 DNA is TGCGCCAGCAGCCAAGATCTAGGCCCCTACAATGAGCAGTTCTTC. Translation gives CASSQDLGPYNEQFF.